The 20 T cell receptor beta chains given below trace back to one sample, sequenced in a study of CXCR3-negative and CXCR3-positive naive CD8 T cells. Study-level results: CXCR3-expressing naive cells carried TRB CDR3s more hydrophobic than those of CXCR3-negative naive cells.

TRB cDNA libraries were made by UMI-labeled 5' RACE. TCRdb reanalyzed the 5' RACE reads and collapses them to one entry per CDR3 protein, without DNA. The sample holds 150,000 to 180,000 distinct CDR3 sequences. No cognate antigen is known for these TCRs. The sequenced sample consisted of naive CXCR3+ CD8+ T cells from blood. Described subset: CD45RO-CCR7+CD27+CD95- naive CD8+ T cells expressing CXCR3 (TNR3+). Every receptor here comes from a human donor in good health. Some clones in this sample may be carry-over from other donors' samples.

CDR3: CASSHPLMNTEAFF. V and J are TRBV6-5 and TRBJ1-1; without DNA, the TCRdb call of TRBD1 cannot be checked. This CDR3 is built from 14 residues. CDR1 is MNHEY, CDR2 SVGAGI, per germline.

The V call is TRBV5-1, the J call TRBJ1-2; TCRdb outputs TRBD1, but without DNA this stays unchecked. Germline CDR1 and CDR2: SGHRS and YFSETQ. The CDR3 consists of 13 residues. The CDR3 region is CASSLSPPGGYTF.

The V and J genes are TRBV15 and TRBJ1-1; TCRdb returns TRBD1, unconfirmable since there is no DNA. This CDR3 has 15 amino acids. The V gene's germline CDR1 is LNHNV and CDR2 YYDKDF (reference sequence). The CDR3 loop reads CATSRGRGMNTEAFF.

The V and J genes are TRBV12-3 or TRBV12-4 and TRBJ2-7; with no DNA, the TCRdb D assignment of TRBD1 cannot be verified. CDR3 length: 15 amino acids. CDR3 sequence: CASSWGSLFSYEQYF.

The CDR3 sequence is CASSLLPSQGDGIEF. V is TRBV7-9 and J is TRBJ2-1; TCRdb lists TRBD2, though no DNA is available to test this call. Germline V gene sequence: CDR1 SEHNR, CDR2 FQNEAQ (reference sequence). The CDR3 is 15 residues long.

The chain recombines TRBV15 with TRBJ1-5. CDR1 is LNHNV, CDR2 YYDKDF, per germline (reference sequence). The CDR3 sequence is 14 residues long. CDR3 region: CATSREAGLQPQHF.

The V gene is TRBV12-3 or TRBV12-4, the J gene TRBJ2-1; the TCRdb D gene call, TRBD2, has no DNA to confirm it. The CDR3 is 15 residues long. CDR3 region: CASSSPSVTWDEQFF.

The chain has TRBV18 and TRBJ2-3; TCRdb proposes TRBD1, but this gene call is untestable without DNA. The CDR3 loop spans 15 amino acids. CDR1 and CDR2 (germline): KGHSH, LQKENI. The CDR3 reads CASSPSRGITDTQYF. Complete variable domain (other parts from reference TRBV18 and TRBJ2-3): NAGVMQNPRHLVRRRGQEARLRCSPMKGHSHVYWYRQLPEEGLKFMVYLQKENIIDESGMPKERFSAEFPKEGPSILRIQQVVRGDSAAYFCASSPSRGITDTQYFGPGTRLTVL.

V and J are TRBV15 and TRBJ2-1; TCRdb's assignment of TRBD2 cannot be checked, as there is no DNA. CDR3 length: 14 amino acids. Germline V gene sequence: CDR1 LNHNV, CDR2 YYDKDF (reference sequence). CDR3 loop: CATSMGPAGDEQFF.

CDR3 amino acids: CASSLLARGGTDTQYF. The V gene is TRBV11-2, the J gene TRBJ2-3; the TCRdb D gene call, TRBD2, has no DNA to confirm it. CDR1 and CDR2 from the germline V gene are SGHAT and FQNNGV. The CDR3 totals 16 residues.

This chain uses TRBV29-1 with TRBJ1-1. This CDR3 region has 13 residues. Germline loops: CDR1 SQVTM, CDR2 ANQGSEA. The CDR3 spells CSVENGLVTEAFF.

V usage is TRBV3-1 and J usage is TRBJ2-2; no DNA is available, so the TRBD2 call from TCRdb remains unchecked. Germline CDR1 LGHDT, CDR2 YNNKEL (reference sequence). The CDR3 spans 16 residues. CDR3 in amino acids: CASSLESGSYTGELFF.

This chain links TRBV27 with TRBJ2-1; TCRdb picks TRBD2, but there is no DNA to check that call. Per germline, CDR1 MNHEY and CDR2 SMNVEV (reference sequence). The CDR3 extends over 14 amino acids. This CDR3 is CASSPPGPRNEQFF.

This chain connects TRBV15 to TRBJ2-1; without DNA, the TCRdb call of TRBD1 cannot be checked. The CDR3 has 12 residues. Germline lookup yields CDR1 LNHNV and CDR2 YYDKDF (reference sequence). CDR3 sequence reads: CATSYGGNEQFF.

The rearrangement uses TRBV7-8 and TRBJ2-7; the D gene TCRdb calls, TRBD2, cannot be checked with no DNA. CDR1 is SGHVS and CDR2 is FQNEAQ in the germline V gene. The CDR3 totals 17 residues. The CDR3 sequence is CASSLGMKAGYYYEQYF.

CDR3 residues: CARSYTTNEQFF. V is TRBV2 and J is TRBJ2-1. The CDR3 consists of 12 residues. Germline lookup yields CDR1 SNHLY and CDR2 FYNNEI. Complete variable domain (other parts from reference TRBV2 and TRBJ2-1): EPEVTQTPSHQVTQMGQEVILRCVPISNHLYFYWYRQILGQKVEFLVSFYNNEISEKSEIFDDQFSVERPDGSNFTLKIRSTKLEDSAMYFCARSYTTNEQFFGPGTRLTVL.

This chain links TRBV29-1 with TRBJ1-1; TCRdb names TRBD1, which stays unverified in the absence of DNA. The germline V gene encodes CDR1 SQVTM and CDR2 ANQGSEA. The CDR3 is 13 amino acids. CDR3 sequence: CSVVSDSGTEAFF.

J is TRBJ2-5 and V is TRBV7-6; TCRdb picks TRBD2, but there is no DNA to check that call. CDR3 size: 17 residues. The germline V gene has CDR1 SGHVS and CDR2 FNYEAQ. This CDR3 is CASSASTSGGLQETQYF.

The chain links TRBV20-1 to TRBJ2-1; TCRdb proposes TRBD2, but this gene call is untestable without DNA. The CDR3 contains 18 residues. The germline gives CDR1 DFQATT, CDR2 SNEGSKA (reference sequence). The CDR3 sequence: CSASRGLAGGPSYNEQFF.

V is TRBV4-3 and J is TRBJ2-1; TCRdb selects TRBD1, and the lack of DNA leaves this call unchecked. The CDR3 covers 15 residues. CDR1 LGHNA and CDR2 YSLEER come from the germline V gene. CDR3 in amino acids: CASSPRGEHYNEQFF.